Listed below are T cell receptor beta chains from one sample, sequenced in a study of blood T cells in healthy people across ages. MiXCR, applied by TCRdb to the 5' RACE reads, yields one record per CDR3 protein. The profile covers over 1,500,000 distinct CDR3 sequences, with about 50% appearing a single time and around 2.1% taken by the ten largest. The sample taken for sequencing was blood. The receptors were sampled from a woman in her thirties or forties in good health. CDR3s include the opening cysteine and the closing phenylalanine or tryptophan. The D gene is left open where the match is weak. Clone size is not always given. Where it is, it says once, few, many or a class for expanded clones.

CDR3nt,CDR3aa,d_gene,abundance,j_gene,v_gene
TGTGCCAGCAGCCCCGCCCGGGGAGCGGGGCGCTACGAGCAGTACTTC,CASSPARGAGRYEQYF,TRBD2,NA,TRBJ2-7,TRBV7-6
TGTGCCAGCAGGCTACAGGGGGGGTCTTGGACAGATACGCAGTATTTT,CASRLQGGSWTDTQYF,NA,once,TRBJ2-3,TRBV6-5
TGTGCCAGCAGTGCGCCCGGGACAGGGGGCGAGCAGTACTTC,CASSAPGTGGEQYF,TRBD1,NA,TRBJ2-7,TRBV28
TGTGCCAGCAGCCAAGTAGTAAGGACTGACAATGAGCAGTACTTC,CASSQVVRTDNEQYF,NA,NA,TRBJ2-5,TRBV4-2
TGTGCCAGCAGCCAGTGGACAGATACGCAGTATTTT,CASSQWTDTQYF,NA,NA,TRBJ2-3,TRBV14
TGCAGTGCTAGAGCCTCACAGGGGACGGGGCTTGAAGCTTTCTTT,CSARASQGTGLEAFF,TRBD1,NA,TRBJ1-1,TRBV20-1
TGCAGTGCTACCAGAGGAGGGGGCGAATCACCCCTCCACTTT,CSATRGGGESPLHF,TRBD1,few,TRBJ1-6,TRBV20-1
TGTGCCAGCAGCTTAGTCGGGCATGAGGCAGATACGCAGTATTTT,CASSLVGHEADTQYF,NA,NA,TRBJ2-3,TRBV7-2
TGCAGTGCTAGAGATATTGTAATAACGCCCCTCTCGGGAGGCTACACCTTC,CSARDIVITPLSGGYTF,NA,NA,TRBJ1-2,TRBV20-1
TGTGCCAGCAGTTCGGGCCCGGGACAGGGATATGAAAAACTGTTTTTT,CASSSGPGQGYEKLFF,TRBD1,NA,TRBJ1-4,TRBV6-2/TRBV6-3
TGCAGTGCCGCTCGACTAGCGGGCCAAGAGACCCAGTACTTC,CSAARLAGQETQYF,TRBD2,few,TRBJ2-5,TRBV20-1
TGCAGTGTAAGGACAACAGGGAGGTTCCAAGAGACCCAGTACTTC,CSVRTTGRFQETQYF,NA,few,TRBJ2-5,TRBV20-1
TGTGCCAGCAGCGTTACCGCGCCAGCCGAATACGAGCAGTACTTC,CASSVTAPAEYEQYF,NA,NA,TRBJ2-7,TRBV9
TGCGCCAGCAGCTTAGGAGTCGGGGTTGGCCAGCCCCAGCATTTT,CASSLGVGVGQPQHF,NA,NA,TRBJ1-5,TRBV5-1
TGTGCCAGCAGTTCGGCCGGGACCGAGTCCTACGAGCAGTACTTC,CASSSAGTESYEQYF,NA,NA,TRBJ2-7,TRBV6-2/TRBV6-3
TGTGCCAGCAGTGTCGCTAGCGGGGGGTTTTCAGATACGCAGTATTTT,CASSVASGGFSDTQYF,TRBD2,NA,TRBJ2-3,TRBV6-1
TGTGCCAGCAGTGGACTTGCAGGCCGATATGGCTACACCTTC,CASSGLAGRYGYTF,NA,NA,TRBJ1-2,TRBV6-5